This TCR beta chain was sequenced during a study of blood T cell repertoires in COVID-19. Germline CDR1 is SGHRS and CDR2 is YFSETQ. The V and J ends lost 5 bases and 1 base respectively, with 9 bases between them. The CDR3 sequence is 13 residues long. Only in-frame clones appear in the TCRdb table, and some are missing; sequencing was by immunoSEQ multiplex PCR. In the table there are 110,000 to 150,000 clones, around four fifths of which are singletons. Sequenced input: PBMCs or T cells enriched from blood (not recorded which). The sequence was obtained from a middle-aged woman who had recovered from COVID-19. This chain links TRBV5-1 with TRBJ1-1; possible D gene TRBD1, 5 bases. DNA for the CDR3: TGCGCCAGCAGTGAAACAGGGAACACTGAAGCTTTCTTT. Translating it yields CASSETGNTEAFF.